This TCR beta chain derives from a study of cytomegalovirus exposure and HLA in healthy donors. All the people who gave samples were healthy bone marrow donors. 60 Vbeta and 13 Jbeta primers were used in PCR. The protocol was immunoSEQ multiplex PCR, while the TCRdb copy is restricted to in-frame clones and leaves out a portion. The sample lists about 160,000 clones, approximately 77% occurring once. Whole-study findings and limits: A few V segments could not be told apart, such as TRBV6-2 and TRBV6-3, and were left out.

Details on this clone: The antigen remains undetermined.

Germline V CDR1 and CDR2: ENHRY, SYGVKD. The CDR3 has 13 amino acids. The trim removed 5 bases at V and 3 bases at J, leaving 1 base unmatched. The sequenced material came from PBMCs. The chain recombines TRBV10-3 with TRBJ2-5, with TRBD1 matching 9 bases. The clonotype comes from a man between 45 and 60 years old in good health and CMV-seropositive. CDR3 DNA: TGTGCCATCAGTAGGGACAGGGAAGAGACCCAGTACTTC. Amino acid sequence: CAISRDREETQYF.